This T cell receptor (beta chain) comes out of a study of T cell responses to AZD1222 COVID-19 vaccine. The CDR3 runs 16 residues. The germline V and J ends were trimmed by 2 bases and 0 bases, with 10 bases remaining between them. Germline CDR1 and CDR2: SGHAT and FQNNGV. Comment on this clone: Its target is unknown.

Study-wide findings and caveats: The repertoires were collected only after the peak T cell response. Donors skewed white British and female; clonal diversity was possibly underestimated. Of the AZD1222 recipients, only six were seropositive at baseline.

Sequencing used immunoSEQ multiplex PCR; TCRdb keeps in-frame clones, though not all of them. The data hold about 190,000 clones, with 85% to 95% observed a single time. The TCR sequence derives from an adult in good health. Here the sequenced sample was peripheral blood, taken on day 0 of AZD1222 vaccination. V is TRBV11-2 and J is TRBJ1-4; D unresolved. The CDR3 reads CASSLHHLATNEKLFF. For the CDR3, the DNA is TGTGCCAGCAGCTTACACCATCTAGCAACTAATGAAAAACTGTTTTTT.